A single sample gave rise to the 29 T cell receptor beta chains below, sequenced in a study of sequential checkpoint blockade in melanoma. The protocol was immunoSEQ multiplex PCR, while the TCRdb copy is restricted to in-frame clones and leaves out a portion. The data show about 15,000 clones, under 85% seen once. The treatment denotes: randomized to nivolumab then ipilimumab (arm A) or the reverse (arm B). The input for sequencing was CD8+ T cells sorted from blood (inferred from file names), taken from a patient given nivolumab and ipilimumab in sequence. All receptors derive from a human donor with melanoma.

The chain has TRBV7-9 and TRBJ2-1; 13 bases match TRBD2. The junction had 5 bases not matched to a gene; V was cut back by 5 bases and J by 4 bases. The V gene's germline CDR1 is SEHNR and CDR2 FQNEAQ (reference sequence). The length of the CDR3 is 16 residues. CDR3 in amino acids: CASSATSGRDYNEQFF. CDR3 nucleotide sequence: TGTGCCAGCAGCGCTACTAGCGGGAGGGATTACAATGAGCAGTTCTTC.

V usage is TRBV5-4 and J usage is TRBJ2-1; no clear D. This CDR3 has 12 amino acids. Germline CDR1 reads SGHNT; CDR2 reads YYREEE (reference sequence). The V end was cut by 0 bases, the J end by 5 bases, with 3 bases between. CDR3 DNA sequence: TGTGCCAGCAGCTTGGCTAACAATGAGCAGTTCTTC. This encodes CASSLANNEQFF.

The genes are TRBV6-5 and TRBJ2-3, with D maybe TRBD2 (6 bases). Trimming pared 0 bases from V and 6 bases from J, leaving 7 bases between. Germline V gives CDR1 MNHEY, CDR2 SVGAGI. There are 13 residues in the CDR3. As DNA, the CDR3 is TGTGCCAGCAGTTACTCGACTAGGGATACGCAGTATTTT. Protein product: CASSYSTRDTQYF.

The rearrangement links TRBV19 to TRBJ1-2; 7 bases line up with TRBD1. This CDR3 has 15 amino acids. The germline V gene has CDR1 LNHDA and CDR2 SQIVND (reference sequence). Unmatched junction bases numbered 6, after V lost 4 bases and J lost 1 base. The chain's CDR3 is CASSNPRDSNYGYTF. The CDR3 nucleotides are TGTGCCAGTAGTAACCCCCGGGACAGTAACTATGGCTACACCTTC.

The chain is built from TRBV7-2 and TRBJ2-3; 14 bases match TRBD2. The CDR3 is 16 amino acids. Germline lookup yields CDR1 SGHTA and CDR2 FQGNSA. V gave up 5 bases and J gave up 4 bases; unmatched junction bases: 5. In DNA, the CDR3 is TGTGCCAGCAGCCCGGGACTAGCGGGAGCCGCAGATACGCAGTATTTT. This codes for CASSPGLAGAADTQYF. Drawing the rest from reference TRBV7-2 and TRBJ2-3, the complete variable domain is GAGVSQSPSNKVTEKGKDVELRCDPISGHTALYWYRQSLGQGLEFLIYFQGNSAPDKSGLPSDRFSAERTGGSVSTLTIQRTQQEDSAVYLCASSPGLAGAADTQYFGPGTRLTVL.

In DNA, the CDR3 is TGCGCCAGCAGCTTTACAGGGGTGGGTGGGTACGAGCAGTACTTC. It encodes CASSFTGVGGYEQYF. V usage is TRBV5-1 and J usage is TRBJ2-7; 7 nucleotides line up with TRBD1. Trimming took 2 bases from V and 4 from J; bases not matched to a gene: 9. The germline CDR1 and CDR2 sequences are SGHRS and YFSETQ. The CDR3 loop spans 15 amino acids.

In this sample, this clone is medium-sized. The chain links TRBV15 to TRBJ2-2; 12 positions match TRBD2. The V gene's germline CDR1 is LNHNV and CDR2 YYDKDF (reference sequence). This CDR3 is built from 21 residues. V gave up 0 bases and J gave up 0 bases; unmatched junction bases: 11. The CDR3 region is CATSRERDSRTSGTNTGELFF. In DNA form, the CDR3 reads TGTGCCACCAGCAGAGAGAGGGACAGCAGGACTAGCGGGACGAACACCGGGGAGCTGTTTTTT.

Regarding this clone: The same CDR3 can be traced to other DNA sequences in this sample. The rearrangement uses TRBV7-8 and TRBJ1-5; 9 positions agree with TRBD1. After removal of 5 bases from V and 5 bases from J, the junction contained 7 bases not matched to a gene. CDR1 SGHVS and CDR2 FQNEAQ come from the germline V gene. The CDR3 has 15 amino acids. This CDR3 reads CASSLPGTGYQPQHF. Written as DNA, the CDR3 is TGTGCCAGCAGCCTACCAGGGACAGGGTATCAGCCCCAGCATTTT.

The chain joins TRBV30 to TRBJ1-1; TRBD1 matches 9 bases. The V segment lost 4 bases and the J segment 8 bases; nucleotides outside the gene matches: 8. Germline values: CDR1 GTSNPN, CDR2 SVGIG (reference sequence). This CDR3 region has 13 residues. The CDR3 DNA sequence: TGTGCCTGGACCCACACAGGGGGCAGAGAAGCTTTCTTT. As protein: CAWTHTGGREAFF.

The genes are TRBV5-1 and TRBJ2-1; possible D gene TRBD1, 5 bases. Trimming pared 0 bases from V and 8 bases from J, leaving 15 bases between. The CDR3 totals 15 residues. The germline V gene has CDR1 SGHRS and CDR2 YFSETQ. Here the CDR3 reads CASSLVRTRVHEQFF. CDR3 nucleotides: TGCGCCAGCAGCTTGGTTCGGACAAGGGTCCATGAGCAGTTCTTC.

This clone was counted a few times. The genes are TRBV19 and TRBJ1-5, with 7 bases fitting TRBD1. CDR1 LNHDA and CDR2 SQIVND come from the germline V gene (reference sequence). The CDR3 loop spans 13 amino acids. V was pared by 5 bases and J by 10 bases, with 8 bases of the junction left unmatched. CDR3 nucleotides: TGTGCCAGTAGTCTCAGGTCAGGGGGTCCCCAGCATTTT. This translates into CASSLRSGGPQHF.

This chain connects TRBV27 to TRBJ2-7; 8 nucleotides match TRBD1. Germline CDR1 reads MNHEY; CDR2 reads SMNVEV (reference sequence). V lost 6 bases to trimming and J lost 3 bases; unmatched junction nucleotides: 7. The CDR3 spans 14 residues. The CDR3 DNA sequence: TGTGCCAGCAGCTGGACAGGGCTAATCTACGAGCAGTACTTC. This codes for CASSWTGLIYEQYF.

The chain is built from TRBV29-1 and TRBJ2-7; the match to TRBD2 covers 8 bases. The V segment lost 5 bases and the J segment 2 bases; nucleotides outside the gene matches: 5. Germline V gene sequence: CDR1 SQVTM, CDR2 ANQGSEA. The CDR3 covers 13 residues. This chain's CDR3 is CSVFSGNPYEQYF. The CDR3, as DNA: TGCAGCGTTTTTAGCGGGAACCCCTACGAGCAGTACTTC.

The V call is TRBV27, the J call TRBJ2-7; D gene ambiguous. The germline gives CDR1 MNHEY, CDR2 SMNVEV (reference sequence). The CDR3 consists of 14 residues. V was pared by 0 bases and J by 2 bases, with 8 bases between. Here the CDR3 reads CASSLSRGAYEQYF. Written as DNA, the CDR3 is TGTGCCAGCAGTTTATCTCGCGGAGCCTACGAGCAGTACTTC.

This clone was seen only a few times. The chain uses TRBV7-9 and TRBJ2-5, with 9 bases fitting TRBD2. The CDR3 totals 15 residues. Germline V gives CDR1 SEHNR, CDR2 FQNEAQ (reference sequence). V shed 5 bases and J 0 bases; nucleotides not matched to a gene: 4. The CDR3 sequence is CASSTGGGDQETQYF. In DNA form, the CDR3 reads TGTGCCAGCAGCACTGGCGGGGGGGACCAAGAGACCCAGTACTTC.

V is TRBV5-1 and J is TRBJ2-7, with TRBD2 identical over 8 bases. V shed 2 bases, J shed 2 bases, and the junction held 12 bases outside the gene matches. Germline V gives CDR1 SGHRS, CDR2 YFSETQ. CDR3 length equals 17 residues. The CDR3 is CASSFGGVSSAPYEQYF. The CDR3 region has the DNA TGCGCCAGCAGCTTCGGGGGGGTGTCTAGCGCCCCCTACGAGCAGTACTTC.

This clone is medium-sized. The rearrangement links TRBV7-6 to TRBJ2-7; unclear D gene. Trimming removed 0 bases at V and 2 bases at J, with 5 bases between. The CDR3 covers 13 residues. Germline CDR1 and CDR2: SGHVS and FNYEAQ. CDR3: CASSLAGTYEQYF. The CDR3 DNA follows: TGTGCCAGCAGCTTAGCGGGCACCTACGAGCAGTACTTC.

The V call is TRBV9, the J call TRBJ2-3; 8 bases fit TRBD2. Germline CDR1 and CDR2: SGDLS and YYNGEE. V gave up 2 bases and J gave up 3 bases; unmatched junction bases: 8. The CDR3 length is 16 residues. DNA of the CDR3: TGTGCCAGCAGCGTCCTCGGGACTAGTCCAACAGATACGCAGTATTTT. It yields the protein CASSVLGTSPTDTQYF. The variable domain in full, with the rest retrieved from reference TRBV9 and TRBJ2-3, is DSGVTQTPKHLITATGQRVTLRCSPRSGDLSVYWYQQSLDQGLQFLIQYYNGEERAKGNILERFSAQQFPDLHSELNLSSLELGDSALYFCASSVLGTSPTDTQYFGPGTRLTVL.

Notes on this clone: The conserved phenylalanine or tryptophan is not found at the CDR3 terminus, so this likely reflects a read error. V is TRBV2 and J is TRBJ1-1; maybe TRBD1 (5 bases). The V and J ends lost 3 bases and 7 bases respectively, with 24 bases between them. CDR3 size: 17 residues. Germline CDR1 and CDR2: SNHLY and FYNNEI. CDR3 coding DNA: TGTGCCAGCAGTGAGGGCGCGGGGCTGATTGGGCTGGATGAAGCTTTCTCT. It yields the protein CASSEGAGLIGLDEAFS.

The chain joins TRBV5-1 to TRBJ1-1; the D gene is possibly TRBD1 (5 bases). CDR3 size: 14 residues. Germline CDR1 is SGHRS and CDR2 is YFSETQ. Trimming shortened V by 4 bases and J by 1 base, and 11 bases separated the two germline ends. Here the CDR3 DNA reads TGCGCCAGCAGCCCGCAGGGCCCGAACACTGAAGCTTTCTTT. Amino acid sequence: CASSPQGPNTEAFF.

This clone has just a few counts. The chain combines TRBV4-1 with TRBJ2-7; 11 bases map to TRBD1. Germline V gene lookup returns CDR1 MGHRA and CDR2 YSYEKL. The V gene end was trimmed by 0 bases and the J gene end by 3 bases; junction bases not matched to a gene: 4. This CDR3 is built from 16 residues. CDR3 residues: CASSQDGGTGGYEQYF. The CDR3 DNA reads TGCGCCAGCAGCCAAGATGGGGGGACAGGGGGCTACGAGCAGTACTTC.

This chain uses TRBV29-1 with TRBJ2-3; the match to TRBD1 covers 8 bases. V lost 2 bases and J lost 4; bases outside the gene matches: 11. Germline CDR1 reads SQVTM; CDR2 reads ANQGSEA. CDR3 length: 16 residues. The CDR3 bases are TGCAGCGTTGAATTTCCTACAGGGGGTTCAGCAGATACGCAGTATTTT. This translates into CSVEFPTGGSADTQYF.

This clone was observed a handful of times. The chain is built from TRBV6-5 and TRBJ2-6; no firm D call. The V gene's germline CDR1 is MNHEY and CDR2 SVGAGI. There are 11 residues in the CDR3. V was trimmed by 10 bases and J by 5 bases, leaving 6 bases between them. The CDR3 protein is CATHWANVLTF. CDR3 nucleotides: TGTGCCACCCACTGGGCCAACGTCCTGACTTTC.

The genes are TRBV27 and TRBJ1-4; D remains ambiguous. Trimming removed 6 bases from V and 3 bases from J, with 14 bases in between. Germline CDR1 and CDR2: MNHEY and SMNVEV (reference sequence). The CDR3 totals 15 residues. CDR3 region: CASRRSGQANEKLFF. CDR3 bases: TGTGCCAGCAGGCGAAGCGGGCAGGCTAATGAAAAACTGTTTTTT.

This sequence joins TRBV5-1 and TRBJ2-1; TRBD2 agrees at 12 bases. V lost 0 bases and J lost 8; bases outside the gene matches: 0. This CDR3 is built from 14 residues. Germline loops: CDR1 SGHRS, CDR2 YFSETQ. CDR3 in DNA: TGCGCCAGCAGCTTGGGGACTAGCGGGGATGAGCAGTTCTTC. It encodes CASSLGTSGDEQFF.

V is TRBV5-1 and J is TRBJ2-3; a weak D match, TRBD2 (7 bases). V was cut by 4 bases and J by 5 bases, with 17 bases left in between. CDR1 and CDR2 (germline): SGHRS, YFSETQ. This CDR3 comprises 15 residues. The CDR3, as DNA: TGCGCCAGCAGCCGGGGCGGGGGCACGAGAGATACGCAGTATTTT. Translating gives CASSRGGGTRDTQYF.

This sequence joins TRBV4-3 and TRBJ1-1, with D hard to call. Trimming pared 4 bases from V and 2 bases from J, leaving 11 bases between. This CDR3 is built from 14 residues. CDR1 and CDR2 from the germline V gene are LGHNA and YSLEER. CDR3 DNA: TGCGCCAGCAGCCTTTATACAGCTAACACTGAAGCTTTCTTT. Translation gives CASSLYTANTEAFF.

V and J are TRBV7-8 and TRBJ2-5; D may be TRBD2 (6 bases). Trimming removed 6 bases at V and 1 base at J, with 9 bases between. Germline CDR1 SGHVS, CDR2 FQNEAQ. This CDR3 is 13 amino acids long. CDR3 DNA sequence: TGTGCCAGCAGGGGGGACTTCCAAGAGACCCAGTACTTC. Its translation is CASRGDFQETQYF.

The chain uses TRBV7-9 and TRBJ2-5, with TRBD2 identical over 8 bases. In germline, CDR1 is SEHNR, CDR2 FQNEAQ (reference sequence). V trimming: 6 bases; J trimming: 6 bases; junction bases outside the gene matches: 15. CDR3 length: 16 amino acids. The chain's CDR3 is CASRPLAGRAGKTQYF. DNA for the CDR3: TGTGCCAGCAGACCCTTAGCGGGGAGGGCGGGCAAGACCCAGTACTTC. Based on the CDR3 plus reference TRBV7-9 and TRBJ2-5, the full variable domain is DTGVSQNPRHKITKRGQNVTFRCDPISEHNRLYWYRQTLGQGPEFLTYFQNEAQLEKSRLLSDRFSAERPKGSFSTLEIQRTEQGDSAMYLCASRPLAGRAGKTQYFGPGTRLLVL.